These 25 T cell receptor beta chains came from one sample sequenced in a study of cytomegalovirus exposure and HLA in healthy donors. 13 Jbeta primers and 60 Vbeta primers were used for the PCR. Clones were sequenced by immunoSEQ multiplex PCR, and TCRdb holds only the in-frame ones, with some missing. Found here are roughly 200,000 clones, roughly 9.4% of them singletons; the top ten hold 1% to 1.5%. Sequencing input: PBMCs. The receptors here all came from a woman in her 30s in good health and CMV-seropositive.

This clone showed up just a few times. The chain employs TRBV2 and TRBJ2-1; TRBD1 matches at 9 bases. CDR1 is SNHLY, CDR2 FYNNEI, per germline. The CDR3 has 15 amino acids. Trimming at V came to 10 bases and at J to 6 bases, leaving 13 bases not matched to a gene. This CDR3 reads CATQPGTGRFNEQFF. The CDR3 DNA reads as TGTGCCACCCAACCGGGGACAGGGCGTTTCAATGAGCAGTTCTTC. The whole variable domain, filled in from reference TRBV2 and TRBJ2-1, reads EPEVTQTPSHQVTQMGQEVILRCVPISNHLYFYWYRQILGQKVEFLVSFYNNEISEKSEIFDDQFSVERPDGSNFTLKIRSTKLEDSAMYFCATQPGTGRFNEQFFGPGTRLTVL.

Only a few counts were recorded for this clone. V gene TRBV30 combines with J gene TRBJ1-5, with 7 bases fitting TRBD1. V shed 2 bases, J shed 2 bases, and the junction held 0 bases outside the gene matches. This CDR3 spans 13 amino acids. Germline V gene lookup returns CDR1 GTSNPN and CDR2 SVGIG (reference sequence). CDR3 region: CAWSQGGNQPQHF. The CDR3 DNA is TGTGCCTGGAGTCAGGGGGGCAATCAGCCCCAGCATTTT.

V is TRBV7-2 and J is TRBJ1-5, with TRBD1 matching over 7 bases. The germline gives CDR1 SGHTA, CDR2 FQGNSA. This CDR3 spans 15 amino acids. The V segment lost 3 bases and the J segment 4 bases; nucleotides outside the gene matches: 6. The CDR3 nucleotides read TGTGCCAGCAGCTTGTCGGGACAGAATAATCAGCCCCAGCATTTT. It specifies CASSLSGQNNQPQHF. The full variable domain, with the rest looked up from reference TRBV7-2 and TRBJ1-5, is GAGVSQSPSNKVTEKGKDVELRCDPISGHTALYWYRQSLGQGLEFLIYFQGNSAPDKSGLPSDRFSAERTGGSVSTLTIQRTQQEDSAVYLCASSLSGQNNQPQHFGDGTRLSIL.

In its sample, this clone was seen a few times. The chain has TRBV29-1 and TRBJ1-5, with D hard to call. This CDR3 spans 13 amino acids. The germline V gene encodes CDR1 SQVTM and CDR2 ANQGSEA. V dropped 4 bases and J dropped 2 bases, with 9 bases sitting between them. Here the CDR3 DNA reads TGCAGCGTTGGGTTAGATGGCAATCAGCCCCAGCATTTT. It translates to CSVGLDGNQPQHF.

The gene calls are TRBV5-6 and TRBJ2-3; 11 positions match TRBD2. Unmatched junction bases numbered 9, after V lost 4 bases and J lost 5 bases. In germline, CDR1 is SGHDT, CDR2 YYEEEE. This CDR3 spans 16 amino acids. For the CDR3, the DNA is TGTGCCAGCAGCCCGGGACTAGCGGAGGGGGTAGATACGCAGTATTTT. The encoded protein is CASSPGLAEGVDTQYF.

This rearrangement joins TRBV6-6 to TRBJ1-2; D unresolved. This CDR3 is built from 13 residues. V was clipped by 2 bases and J by 8 bases, with 12 bases between them. CDR1 and CDR2 from the germline V gene are MNHNY and SVGAGI (reference sequence). The CDR3 DNA reads as TGTGCCAGCAGTTACGACTGGCGAGGGGGCTACACCTTC. It translates to CASSYDWRGGYTF.

This rearrangement joins TRBV29-1 to TRBJ2-4; 7 nucleotides line up with TRBD2. The CDR3 totals 19 residues. Germline V CDR1 and CDR2: SQVTM, ANQGSEA. Germline trimming cut 4 bases from V and 8 bases from J; bases unmatched to any gene: 26. The CDR3 loop reads CSVGGEGSLQLWNRDIQYF. In DNA, the CDR3 is TGCAGCGTTGGCGGGGAGGGTTCGTTACAGCTTTGGAATAGGGACATTCAGTACTTC. Combining the CDR3 with reference TRBV29-1 and TRBJ2-4 gives the whole variable domain SAVISQKPSRDICQRGTSLTIQCQVDSQVTMMFWYRQQPGQSLTLIATANQGSEATYESGFVIDKFPISRPNLTFSTLTVSNMSPEDSSIYLCSVGGEGSLQLWNRDIQYFGAGTRLSVL.

In this sample, this clone turned up a few times. The J gene is TRBJ1-5, the V gene TRBV7-9; tentatively, D is TRBD1 (5 bases). This CDR3 has 16 residues. Trimming took off 3 bases at V and 5 bases at J, with 17 bases between the two ends. Germline CDR1 reads SEHNR; CDR2 reads FQNEAQ (reference sequence). The CDR3 bases are TGTGCCAGCAGCTTGACTTCAAGGGGAAGGGATCAGCCCCAGCATTTT. It encodes CASSLTSRGRDQPQHF.

The V call is TRBV7-9, the J call TRBJ2-5, with 9 bases aligning to TRBD1. The V and J ends lost 4 bases and 4 bases, in that order; junction bases with no gene match: 7. Germline V gene data show CDR1 as SEHNR and CDR2 as FQNEAQ (reference sequence). This CDR3 contains 15 residues. CDR3 region: CASSSSGQGGETQYF. The CDR3 nucleotides are TGTGCCAGCAGCTCCTCGGGACAGGGTGGAGAGACCCAGTACTTC.

This sequence joins TRBV5-1 and TRBJ2-3; the match to TRBD2 covers 9 bases. Germline V lookup: CDR1 SGHRS, CDR2 YFSETQ. The V segment lost 3 bases and the J segment 4 bases; nucleotides outside the gene matches: 12. The CDR3 loop spans 17 amino acids. DNA for the CDR3: TGCGCCAGCAGCTCCCTGTTTAGCGGGAGTACCGCAGATACGCAGTATTTT. It yields the protein CASSSLFSGSTADTQYF. The whole variable domain, remainder taken from reference TRBV5-1 and TRBJ2-3, is KAGVTQTPRYLIKTRGQQVTLSCSPISGHRSVSWYQQTPGQGLQFLFEYFSETQRNKGNFPGRFSGRQFSNSRSEMNVSTLELGDSALYLCASSSLFSGSTADTQYFGPGTRLTVL.

The CDR3 is CATGTGTYEQYF. CDR3 sequence (DNA): TGTGCCACCGGGACAGGTACCTACGAGCAGTACTTC. The V call is TRBV19, the J call TRBJ2-7; 8 bases agree with TRBD1. The CDR3 sequence is 12 residues long. Trimming cost V 10 bases and J 2 bases; bases outside gene matches: 4. Germline values: CDR1 LNHDA, CDR2 SQIVND (reference sequence).

The chain uses TRBV9 and TRBJ2-2; the D gene is possibly TRBD2 (6 bases). V was clipped by 0 bases and J by 7 bases, with 7 bases between them. CDR1 is SGDLS, CDR2 YYNGEE, per germline. The CDR3 consists of 13 residues. The CDR3 nucleotides are TGTGCCAGCAGCGTAGGGGACTTCGGGGAGCTGTTTTTT. Translating gives CASSVGDFGELFF.

This clone has only a few counts. J is TRBJ2-7 and V is TRBV7-8, with TRBD1 matching 9 bases. The CDR3 contains 14 residues. V dropped 5 bases and J dropped 2; count of bases not matched to a gene: 4. Germline CDR1 and CDR2: SGHVS and FQNEAQ. The CDR3 DNA follows: TGTGCCAGCAGCAAAGGACAGGGGACCTACGAGCAGTACTTC. Translating gives CASSKGQGTYEQYF.

This chain links TRBV4-1 with TRBJ1-1; D gene ambiguous. Trimming left V 4 bases short and J 4 bases short, with 7 bases between. CDR1 and CDR2 from the germline V gene are MGHRA and YSYEKL. The CDR3 sequence is 12 residues long. The CDR3: CASSPRGTEAFF. The CDR3 nucleotides are TGCGCCAGCAGCCCGCGGGGCACTGAAGCTTTCTTT.

The V call is TRBV30, the J call TRBJ2-7; D not resolved. The CDR3 consists of 13 residues. Trimming shortened V by 0 bases and J by 0 bases, and 6 bases separated the two germline ends. Germline assignment: CDR1 GTSNPN and CDR2 SVGIG (reference sequence). The CDR3: CAWSVGHSYEQYF. DNA of the CDR3: TGTGCCTGGAGTGTGGGCCACTCCTACGAGCAGTACTTC.

Only a few counts were recorded for this clone. The rearrangement links TRBV27 to TRBJ1-1, with 7 bases fitting TRBD1. The CDR3 covers 14 residues. Germline V gives CDR1 MNHEY, CDR2 SMNVEV (reference sequence). Germline trimming cut 7 bases from V and 0 bases from J; bases unmatched to any gene: 5. CDR3 amino acids: CASIQDRLNTEAFF. CDR3 coding DNA: TGTGCCAGCATACAGGACAGGTTGAACACTGAAGCTTTCTTT.

This clone has more than one count but fewer than ten. The gene calls are TRBV6-4 and TRBJ2-1; no firm D call. The CDR3 is 13 amino acids. V was shortened by 5 bases and J by 6 bases, with 11 bases between the two germline ends. Germline V gene lookup returns CDR1 MRHNA and CDR2 SNTAGT. The CDR3: CASSWQAGNEQFF. The CDR3, as DNA: TGTGCCAGCAGTTGGCAGGCAGGCAATGAGCAGTTCTTC.

The rearrangement links TRBV19 to TRBJ2-5; D may be TRBD2 (5 bases). V was trimmed by 2 bases and J by 3 bases, leaving 10 bases between them. The CDR3 loop spans 14 amino acids. The germline gives CDR1 LNHDA, CDR2 SQIVND (reference sequence). The CDR3 nucleotides read TGTGCCAGTAGTATAACCTCGGGGAAAGAGACCCAGTACTTC. Amino acid sequence: CASSITSGKETQYF. The full variable domain, completed using reference TRBV19 and TRBJ2-5, is DGGITQSPKYLFRKEGQNVTLSCEQNLNHDAMYWYRQDPGQGLRLIYYSQIVNDFQKGDIAEGYSVSREKKESFPLTVTSAQKNPTAFYLCASSITSGKETQYFGPGTRLLVL.

The chain carries TRBV5-1 and TRBJ2-7; D call uncertain. Trimming pared 0 bases from V and 2 bases from J, leaving 9 bases between. Germline lookup yields CDR1 SGHRS and CDR2 YFSETQ. The CDR3 runs 14 residues. The CDR3 nucleotides are TGCGCCAGCAGCTTGGCCCCTCCCGCCTACGAGCAGTACTTC. Encoded protein: CASSLAPPAYEQYF. Combining the CDR3 with reference TRBV5-1 and TRBJ2-7 gives the whole variable domain KAGVTQTPRYLIKTRGQQVTLSCSPISGHRSVSWYQQTPGQGLQFLFEYFSETQRNKGNFPGRFSGRQFSNSRSEMNVSTLELGDSALYLCASSLAPPAYEQYFGPGTRLTVT.

The CDR3 region has the DNA TGTGCCAGCAGCCCGCCGGCTAGCGGGAGAGACGATGAGCAGTTCTTC. As protein: CASSPPASGRDDEQFF. This chain joins TRBV5-4 and TRBJ2-1; TRBD2 matches 10 bases. From germline, CDR1 is SGHNT and CDR2 YYREEE (reference sequence). After removal of 4 bases from V and 8 bases from J, the junction contained 12 bases not matched to a gene. The length of the CDR3 is 16 residues.

This chain connects TRBV11-2 to TRBJ2-5; possible D gene TRBD2, 5 bases. The CDR3 loop spans 12 amino acids. Trimming cost V 0 bases and J 7 bases, with 6 bases left between them. Germline CDR1 and CDR2: SGHAT and FQNNGV. The CDR3 loop reads CASSLDAGTQYF. Written as DNA, the CDR3 is TGTGCCAGCAGCTTAGATGCGGGGACCCAGTACTTC.

This clone has a handful of counts. V usage is TRBV2 and J usage is TRBJ1-5, with 7 bases fitting TRBD1. This CDR3 has 14 residues. V lost 5 bases to trimming and J lost 11 bases; unmatched junction nucleotides: 12. Germline values: CDR1 SNHLY, CDR2 FYNNEI. CDR3 sequence: CASSRDSGRVAQHF. The CDR3 DNA follows: TGTGCCAGCAGTCGGGACAGCGGCCGTGTGGCCCAGCATTTT.

The rearrangement joins TRBV6-5 to TRBJ2-7; 10 nucleotides line up with TRBD2. Germline V gene data show CDR1 as MNHEY and CDR2 as SVGAGI. The CDR3 loop spans 15 amino acids. V shed 0 bases and J 4 bases; nucleotides not matched to a gene: 3. In DNA form, the CDR3 reads TGTGCCAGCAGTTACTCGGGGACTAGCGAGTACGAGCAGTACTTC. It yields the protein CASSYSGTSEYEQYF.

Of note for this clone: Other nucleotide sequences from this sample produce the same CDR3. The genes are TRBV5-8 and TRBJ2-7; weak D call: TRBD1 (5 bases). The V gene lost 9 bases and the J gene lost 4 bases, with 17 bases spanning the gap. The CDR3 has 13 residues. Germline lookup yields CDR1 SGHTS and CDR2 YDEGEE. CDR3 bases: TGTGCCATACAGGTACGCCCCCCATACGAGCAGTACTTC. It specifies CAIQVRPPYEQYF.

The chain uses TRBV5-1 and TRBJ2-7; 11 bases agree with TRBD2. V was pared by 7 bases and J by 3 bases, with 6 bases of the junction left unmatched. Per the germline V gene, CDR1 is SGHRS and CDR2 is YFSETQ. CDR3 size: 14 residues. This chain's CDR3 is CASGSGRESYEQYF. In nucleotides, the CDR3 is TGCGCCAGCGGTAGCGGGAGGGAAAGCTACGAGCAGTACTTC.